These 18 T cell receptor beta chains came from one sample sequenced in a study of tumor-infiltrating lymphocytes in primary liver carcinoma. They got blood RNA out of unsorted whole blood and also pulled out germline DNA. Making TCR beta cDNA involved approximately 0.5 ug total RNA and a constant-region primer. Each TCR beta library was derived from three nested multiplex PCR rounds that employed slightly modified ARM-PCR. Both of the initial two PCR rounds ran for around 9 cycles and employed TRBV1-TRBV30 forward primers alongside a C-beta reverse primer. TCRdb fed the multiplex PCR reads into MiXCR, producing one record per CDR3 protein. The table shows around 330,000 distinct CDR3 sequences, with around three fifths occurring only once. Sequenced input: peripheral blood. Receptors were obtained from a woman under 40 with primary liver carcinoma and hepatitis B virus infection.

In its sample, this clonotype was seen once. This chain uses TRBV11-2 with TRBJ2-5, with 7 bases identical to TRBD1. Germline CDR1 is SGHAT and CDR2 is FQNNGV. This CDR3 spans 16 amino acids. DNA for the CDR3: TGTGGCGGCAGCCCACAAAGGGGGACAGCCAAAGAGACCCAGTACTTC. Protein: CGGSPQRGTAKETQYF.

On this clonotype itself: Compared with germline, one end of the junction differs, possibly owing to a read error. The rearrangement links TRBV6-5 to TRBJ2-2; D may be TRBD1 (5 bases). The V gene's germline CDR1 is MNHEY and CDR2 SVGAGI. The CDR3 consists of 13 residues. The CDR3: CDSSRVGPGELFF. In DNA, the CDR3 is TGCGACAGCAGCCGGGTGGGGCCCGGGGAGCTGTTTTTT.

This clonotype has just a few counts. The CDR3 bases are TGTGCCAGCAGGTCTCTGGGAACTGAAGCTTTCTTT. Translation gives CASRSLGTEAFF. The chain joins TRBV7-9 to TRBJ1-1; D remains ambiguous. The CDR3 is 12 amino acids. V was trimmed by 6 bases and J by 5 bases, leaving 10 bases between them. Germline assignment: CDR1 SEHNR and CDR2 FQNEAQ (reference sequence).

The sample holds a few counts of this clonotype. The V and J genes are TRBV6-2 or TRBV6-3 and TRBJ1-1, with D tentatively TRBD1 (6 bases). Per germline, CDR1 MNHEY and CDR2 SVGEGT. CDR3 size: 14 residues. Trimming stripped 5 bases from V and 3 bases from J, with 13 bases between. The CDR3 DNA is TGTGCCAGCAGTCAACAGGGTACGGACACTGAAGCTTTCTTT. Its protein is CASSQQGTDTEAFF.

Only a few counts were recorded for this clonotype. The V gene is TRBV7-9, the J gene TRBJ2-2; the D gene is possibly TRBD1 (5 bases). Germline values: CDR1 SEHNR, CDR2 FQNEAQ (reference sequence). The CDR3 has 15 residues. V dropped 3 bases and J dropped 0 bases, with 8 bases sitting between them. The CDR3 protein is CASSLTDANTGELFF. The CDR3 DNA reads as TGTGCCAGCAGCTTGACAGACGCGAACACCGGGGAGCTGTTTTTT.

As to this clonotype: Since a much larger clone is just one base distant, this may be a read error. This chain joins TRBV12-3 or TRBV12-4 and TRBJ1-3; possibly TRBD1 for D (6 bases). The CDR3 extends over 16 amino acids. For the CDR3, the DNA is TGTGTCAGCAGTTTCGGTTCCGGGGGGCTCGGAAACACCATATATTTT. As protein: CVSSFGSGGLGNTIYF.

In its sample, this clonotype was seen a few times. Here the CDR3 reads CASSRGPLYGYTF. CDR3 nucleotides: TGTGCCAGCAGCCGAGGACCTCTTTATGGCTACACCTTC. This chain links TRBV7-9 with TRBJ1-2, with D unresolved. The CDR3 has 13 amino acids. The ends were cut back, 5 bases at V and 5 bases at J, with 12 bases in the middle. Looked up from germline, CDR1 is SEHNR and CDR2 is FQNEAQ (reference sequence).

With regard to this clonotype: Mismatch with germline at one junction end may stem from a read error. The chain combines TRBV29-1 with TRBJ1-1; TRBD1 is a possible D gene (5 bases). CDR3 length: 13 amino acids. Germline V lookup: CDR1 SQVTM, CDR2 ANQGSEA. CDR3 bases: TGTAGCGTTGTTATAAGGGGAAACACTGAAGCTATCTTT. The encoded protein is CSVVIRGNTEAIF.

The chain links TRBV10-2 to TRBJ2-5; D perhaps matches TRBD2 (6 bases). Germline CDR1 is WSHSY and CDR2 is SAAADI. Trimming shortened V by 7 bases and J by 5 bases, and 17 bases separated the two germline ends. The CDR3 sequence is 14 residues long. The CDR3 DNA follows: TGCGCCAGCAAGAGGGGACTTACTGCGGAGACCCAGTACTTC. Translated, it gives CASKRGLTAETQYF.

This clonotype appeared a single time. Since a much larger clone is just one base distant, this may be a read error. The V gene is TRBV29-1, the J gene TRBJ2-6; D is ambiguous. Germline V lookup: CDR1 SQVTM, CDR2 ANQGSEA. The CDR3 has 14 amino acids. The DNA for the CDR3 is TGCAGCGTTGCATCGGGCTCTAGGGCCAACGTCCTGACTTTC. Translation: CSVASGSRANVLTF.

This clonotype has more than one count but fewer than ten. The V and J genes are TRBV5-1 and TRBJ2-3; D unresolved. This CDR3 comprises 15 residues. Trimming removed 4 bases from V and 0 bases from J, with 12 bases in between. Looked up from germline, CDR1 is SGHRS and CDR2 is YFSETQ. CDR3 region: CASSPSQHSTDTQYF. The DNA of the CDR3 is TGCGCCAGCAGCCCGTCCCAGCATAGCACAGATACGCAGTATTTT. Combining the CDR3 with reference TRBV5-1 and TRBJ2-3 gives the whole variable domain KAGVTQTPRYLIKTRGQQVTLSCSPISGHRSVSWYQQTPGQGLQFLFEYFSETQRNKGNFPGRFSGRQFSNSRSEMNVSTLELGDSALYLCASSPSQHSTDTQYFGPGTRLTVL.

V usage is TRBV5-4 and J usage is TRBJ1-2; TRBD1 might be the D (5 bases). Trimming removed 4 bases from V and 7 bases from J, with 14 bases in between. Per the germline V gene, CDR1 is SGHNT and CDR2 is YYREEE (reference sequence). CDR3 length: 13 residues. CDR3 DNA sequence: TGTGCCAGCAGCGATCAGGGATTAAGTGGCTACACCTTC. This encodes CASSDQGLSGYTF.

This chain links TRBV5-5 with TRBJ2-3; 9 bases line up with TRBD2. This CDR3 region has 15 residues. The V and J ends lost 5 bases and 6 bases, in that order; junction bases with no gene match: 10. Germline V gene lookup returns CDR1 SGHKS and CDR2 YYEKEE (reference sequence). The CDR3 region has the DNA TGTGCCAGCAGTCCCAGCGGGAGGAGGTTGGATACGCAGTATTTT. It specifies CASSPSGRRLDTQYF.

To note about this clonotype: A much larger clone lies a single base off, so this may be a read error. V and J are TRBV6-5 and TRBJ2-1; 9 positions match TRBD2. The CDR3 extends over 16 amino acids. Germline V gene data show CDR1 as MNHEY and CDR2 as SVGAGI. The CDR3 nucleotides read TGTGTCAGCAGTTGGGGAGCGGGAGGCGGGTACAATGAGCAGTTCTTC. As protein: CVSSWGAGGGYNEQFF.

This clonotype was picked up one time. The chain has TRBV12-3 or TRBV12-4 and TRBJ2-3; TRBD2 aligns across 8 bases. J was trimmed by 4 bases and V by 7 bases; bases with no gene match: 13. The CDR3 consists of 16 residues. The CDR3 protein is CASTIGTRVVADTQYF. In DNA form, the CDR3 reads TGTGCCAGCACAATCGGGACTAGAGTCGTCGCAGATACGCAGTATTTT.

About this clonotype: The junction does not match germline at one end; this may be a read error. The chain couples TRBV11-2 to TRBJ2-7; D possibly uses TRBD1 or TRBD2 (5 bases each). The CDR3 is made up of 15 amino acids. Germline V gene sequence: CDR1 SGHAT, CDR2 FQNNGV. The CDR3: CANSRALGTHGEQYF. The DNA of the CDR3 is TGTGCCAACAGCCGAGCATTAGGGACGCACGGCGAGCAGTACTTC.

The sample holds one count of this clonotype. V is TRBV28 and J is TRBJ2-4; 7 bases align to TRBD2. The CDR3 consists of 15 residues. J gave up 4 bases and V 8 bases, and 11 bases lay outside the gene matches. The germline V gene has CDR1 MDHEN and CDR2 SYDVKM. CDR3 bases: TGTGCCAGCGAAGCCTCGGGGGGTCTTAAAAACATTCAGTACTTC. Translation: CASEASGGLKNIQYF. The variable domain in full, with the rest retrieved from reference TRBV28 and TRBJ2-4, is DVKVTQSSRYLVKRTGEKVFLECVQDMDHENMFWYRQDPGLGLRLIYFSYDVKMKEKGDIPEGYSVSREKKERFSLILESASTNQTSMYLCASEASGGLKNIQYFGAGTRLSVL.

A remark on this clonotype: The junction departs from germline at one end; a sequencing error may be responsible. This rearrangement joins TRBV11-2 to TRBJ1-5, with no clear D. This CDR3 has 15 residues. The germline V gene encodes CDR1 SGHAT and CDR2 FQNNGV. The CDR3 DNA follows: TGTACCAGCAGCTTAGAGAGCAGCCCTCATCAGCCCCAGCGTTTT. Amino acid sequence: CTSSLESSPHQPQRF. Full variable domain (remainder filled in from reference TRBV11-2 and TRBJ1-5): EAGVAQSPRYKIIEKRQSVAFWCNPISGHATLYWYQQILGQGPKLLIQFQNNGVVDDSQLPKDRFSAERLKGVDSTLKIQPAKLEDSAVYLCTSSLESSPHQPQRFGDGTRLSIL.